Following are 29 T cell receptor beta chains from one sample sequenced in a study of T cell repertoires in cytomegalovirus infection. TCRdb recomputed calls from the reads with MiXCR, one row per CDR3 protein. The data hold roughly 860,000 distinct CDR3 sequences, with about 30% observed a single time. These receptors are not linked to any known antigen. Source: cultured CD8+ T cells from PBMCs, taken from culture after CMV antigen stimulation. All receptors come from a human donor in good health (CMV status not recorded). Some clones in this sample may be carry-over from other donors' samples.

This clonotype has only a few counts. This rearrangement joins TRBV2 to TRBJ2-2, with unresolved D. V lost 6 bases, J lost 0 bases, and 14 bases lay in between. This CDR3 has 16 amino acids. Germline CDR1 reads SNHLY; CDR2 reads FYNNEI. CDR3 region: CASSFFMDPNTGELFF. CDR3 coding DNA: TGTGCCAGCAGCTTCTTCATGGACCCGAACACCGGGGAGCTGTTTTTT.

This clonotype was seen a few times. The CDR3 DNA reads as TGTGCCAGCAGTCCAGATCAGGGGGCGAGGGAGCAGTACGTC. As protein: CASSPDQGAREQYV. This chain links TRBV27 with TRBJ2-7, with 8 bases matching TRBD1. This CDR3 spans 14 amino acids. The V and J ends lost 5 bases and 7 bases, in that order; junction bases with no gene match: 10. The V gene's germline CDR1 is MNHEY and CDR2 SMNVEV (reference sequence).

The rearrangement links TRBV5-8 to TRBJ2-4, with D maybe TRBD2 (7 bases). The CDR3 has 16 residues. Trimming removed 4 bases from V and 1 base from J, with 15 bases in between. Germline V gene lookup returns CDR1 SGHTS and CDR2 YDEGEE. The CDR3 region has the DNA TGTGCCAGCAGCCCCGCTCGGGGGGCTGCCAAAAACATTCAGTACTTC. This translates into CASSPARGAAKNIQYF.

The chain couples TRBV5-1 to TRBJ2-5, with D unclear. CDR1 is SGHRS, CDR2 YFSETQ, per germline. V dropped 0 bases and J dropped 3 bases, with 12 bases sitting between them. This CDR3 is built from 15 residues. The CDR3 spells CASSLVTEDEETQYF. Written as DNA, the CDR3 is TGCGCCAGCAGCTTGGTTACCGAGGATGAAGAGACCCAGTACTTC. Looking up the rest from reference TRBV5-1 and TRBJ2-5 gives the full variable domain: KAGVTQTPRYLIKTRGQQVTLSCSPISGHRSVSWYQQTPGQGLQFLFEYFSETQRNKGNFPGRFSGRQFSNSRSEMNVSTLELGDSALYLCASSLVTEDEETQYFGPGTRLLVL.

The rearrangement links TRBV7-6 to TRBJ1-2, with D possibly being TRBD1 (6 bases). The CDR3 is 15 residues long. Germline CDR1 SGHVS, CDR2 FNYEAQ. V was shortened by 5 bases and J by 8 bases, with 21 bases between the two germline ends. CDR3 in amino acids: CASSPGGLGDGGYTF. The CDR3 nucleotides are TGTGCCAGCAGCCCCGGGGGGCTAGGAGACGGAGGCTACACCTTC.

This clonotype was counted ten times or more. V usage is TRBV7-6 and J usage is TRBJ2-5; D gene ambiguous. CDR3 length: 13 amino acids. V dropped 1 base and J dropped 2 bases, with 5 bases sitting between them. Looked up from germline, CDR1 is SGHVS and CDR2 is FNYEAQ. In DNA, the CDR3 is TGTGCCAGCAGCTTAGTCAGTCAAGAGACCCAGTACTTC. Translating it yields CASSLVSQETQYF.

This clonotype was seen a handful of times. The chain employs TRBV4-1 and TRBJ2-5; D gene unclear. Germline V gives CDR1 MGHRA, CDR2 YSYEKL. V was shortened by 3 bases and J by 5 bases, with 4 bases between the two germline ends. The CDR3 runs 11 residues. The CDR3 sequence: CASSQSETQYF. The CDR3 bases are TGCGCCAGCAGCCAGAGTGAGACCCAGTACTTC.

This chain connects TRBV7-9 to TRBJ2-5; D is perhaps TRBD2 (7 bases). Trimming removed 4 bases from V and 3 bases from J, with 12 bases in between. The CDR3 extends over 14 amino acids. Germline V gene sequence: CDR1 SEHNR, CDR2 FQNEAQ (reference sequence). The CDR3 sequence is CASSSQGGEETQYF. CDR3 nucleotide sequence: TGTGCCAGCAGCTCACAGGGAGGGGAAGAGACCCAGTACTTC. Using reference TRBV7-9 and TRBJ2-5 for the parts outside the CDR3, the full variable domain is DTGVSQNPRHKITKRGQNVTFRCDPISEHNRLYWYRQTLGQGPEFLTYFQNEAQLEKSRLLSDRFSAERPKGSFSTLEIQRTEQGDSAMYLCASSSQGGEETQYFGPGTRLLVL.

The sample holds many counts of this clonotype. The chain has TRBV4-1 and TRBJ2-1, with D possibly matching TRBD1 (6 bases). Germline CDR1 MGHRA, CDR2 YSYEKL. V was trimmed by 3 bases and J by 5 bases, leaving 20 bases between them. This CDR3 has 17 amino acids. This CDR3 reads CASSQIPGTHQNNEQFF. CDR3 DNA: TGCGCCAGCAGCCAGATTCCCGGGACACACCAGAACAATGAGCAGTTCTTC.

This clonotype was counted ten times or more. V and J are TRBV7-6 and TRBJ2-2; TRBD1 or TRBD2 may be the D gene (5 bases each). Germline V gene data show CDR1 as SGHVS and CDR2 as FNYEAQ. Trimming took 5 bases from V and 1 from J, leaving 20 bases between them. The CDR3 is made up of 18 amino acids. CDR3 nucleotides: TGTGCCAGCAGCCAAATTCAAGGGGAGTTAGTGAACACCGGGGAGCTGTTTTTT. The encoded protein is CASSQIQGELVNTGELFF.

This clonotype was counted ten times or more. The gene calls are TRBV6-1 and TRBJ1-6; 7 positions match TRBD1. Germline V CDR1 and CDR2: MNHNS, SASEGT. V dropped 0 bases and J dropped 5; count of bases not matched to a gene: 13. The CDR3 is 19 amino acids. CDR3 DNA sequence: TGTGCCAGCAGTGAAGCGCGAAGGGGGCTCGACCCTAATAATTCACCCCTCCACTTT. This codes for CASSEARRGLDPNNSPLHF.

The gene calls are TRBV7-9 and TRBJ1-2; no firm D call. This CDR3 is built from 12 residues. Trimming shortened V by 5 bases and J by 8 bases, and 12 bases separated the two germline ends. CDR1 and CDR2 (germline): SEHNR, FQNEAQ (reference sequence). The CDR3: CASSRPGLGYTF. The DNA for the CDR3 is TGTGCCAGCAGCCGTCCCGGGTTAGGCTACACCTTC.

V usage is TRBV19 and J usage is TRBJ1-1; 10 nucleotides align to TRBD1. Trimming at V came to 3 bases and at J to 5 bases, leaving 3 bases not matched to a gene. Per germline, CDR1 LNHDA and CDR2 SQIVND (reference sequence). The CDR3 sequence is 14 residues long. The CDR3 loop is CASSMGQGWTEAFF. For the CDR3, the DNA is TGTGCCAGTAGTATGGGACAGGGGTGGACTGAAGCTTTCTTT.

This clonotype turned up a few times. V gene TRBV20-1 combines with J gene TRBJ2-1; D is unresolved. The CDR3 runs to 16 residues. V was shortened by 8 bases and J by 0 bases, with 20 bases between the two germline ends. Per germline, CDR1 DFQATT and CDR2 SNEGSKA (reference sequence). The CDR3 nucleotides read TGCAGTTCTGGCCCTGTCGGTAGGAGCTCCTACAATGAGCAGTTCTTC. Its protein is CSSGPVGRSSYNEQFF.

The chain joins TRBV3-1 to TRBJ2-1; D may be TRBD1 (6 bases). Trimming took 4 bases from V and 6 from J, leaving 16 bases between them. CDR3 length: 15 residues. Germline lookup yields CDR1 LGHDT and CDR2 YNNKEL (reference sequence). The CDR3 loop is CASSPQRTVGNEQFF. CDR3 DNA: TGTGCCAGCAGCCCACAGAGGACAGTCGGCAATGAGCAGTTCTTC.

The chain uses TRBV9 and TRBJ2-2, with D perhaps being TRBD1 or TRBD2 (6 bases each). V shed 5 bases and J shed 7 bases, with 21 bases lying between them. The CDR3 is 16 residues long. The V gene's germline CDR1 is SGDLS and CDR2 YYNGEE. The CDR3 DNA reads as TGTGCCAGCAGACAAAGGAGTAGGGGGGCCGACGGGGAGCTGTTTTTT. It is translated as CASRQRSRGADGELFF.

The gene calls are TRBV7-6 and TRBJ2-6, with D maybe TRBD2 (6 bases). Between the trimmed V and J ends, which lost 0 bases and 4 bases, there was a span of 10 bases. CDR3 size: 16 residues. The germline V gene has CDR1 SGHVS and CDR2 FNYEAQ. DNA of the CDR3: TGTGCCAGCAGCTTAGCAGGAGGGGTCGGGGCCAACGTCCTGACTTTC. Protein product: CASSLAGGVGANVLTF.

The chain uses TRBV5-6 and TRBJ1-1, with 8 bases fitting TRBD1. Germline V lookup: CDR1 SGHDT, CDR2 YYEEEE. J was trimmed by 1 base and V by 4 bases; bases with no gene match: 12. This CDR3 is 17 amino acids long. CDR3 bases: TGTGCCAGCAGCAGGTGGGACAGGACGAAACGGAACACTGAAGCTTTCTTT. Protein product: CASSRWDRTKRNTEAFF.

This clonotype was picked up a small number of times. Just one base apart from a much larger clone, this may be a read error. The chain is built from TRBV7-6 and TRBJ2-1, with D tentatively TRBD1 (6 bases). The germline V gene encodes CDR1 SGHVS and CDR2 FNYEAQ. CDR3 length equals 15 residues. The DNA of the CDR3 is TGTGCCAACAGCAACCGGGACCAGGGGTGGGATGAGCAGTTCTTC. Its translation is CANSNRDQGWDEQFF.

The rearrangement links TRBV19 to TRBJ2-5; 10 bases align to TRBD2. The CDR3 is 16 residues long. Germline V gene data show CDR1 as LNHDA and CDR2 as SQIVND (reference sequence). With V trimmed by 8 bases and J by 4 bases, 13 bases remained unmatched. The DNA for the CDR3 is TGTGCCAGTGGACGCCGTAGAGCGGGGGGGCTAGAGACCCAGTACTTC. Translation: CASGRRRAGGLETQYF.

The chain joins TRBV9 to TRBJ2-5; D is ambiguous. Between the trimmed V and J ends, which lost 3 bases and 5 bases, there was a span of 8 bases. The CDR3 has 12 amino acids. The V gene's germline CDR1 is SGDLS and CDR2 YYNGEE. CDR3 DNA sequence: TGTGCCAGCAGCGGATTGGGCGAGACCCAGTACTTC. Its translation is CASSGLGETQYF.

On this clonotype itself: Since a much larger clone is just one base distant, this may be a read error. The V and J genes are TRBV7-6 and TRBJ1-5; the match to TRBD1 covers 11 bases. The CDR3 extends over 18 amino acids. From germline, CDR1 is SGHVS and CDR2 FNYEAQ. CDR3 protein: CVSSIPGQGVDSNQPQHF. CDR3 coding DNA: TGTGTCAGCAGCATACCGGGACAGGGGGTGGATAGCAATCAGCCCCAGCATTTT.

The chain recombines TRBV10-3 with TRBJ2-2; 8 nucleotides agree with TRBD1. Trimming at V came to 4 bases and at J to 4 bases, leaving 5 bases not matched to a gene. CDR3 length equals 15 residues. CDR1 ENHRY and CDR2 SYGVKD come from the germline V gene. The CDR3 spells CAISAPDRVTGELFF. Here the CDR3 DNA reads TGTGCCATCAGTGCCCCGGACAGGGTCACCGGGGAGCTGTTTTTT.

This clonotype was detected many times. The rearrangement uses TRBV7-6 and TRBJ2-5; D tentatively fits TRBD1 or TRBD2 (5 bases each). CDR1 and CDR2 (germline): SGHVS, FNYEAQ. Trimming stripped 1 base from V and 2 bases from J, with 17 bases between. The CDR3 runs to 17 residues. The CDR3 region is CASSLESDSWGQETQYF. The CDR3 region has the DNA TGTGCCAGCAGCTTAGAATCAGACTCCTGGGGGCAAGAGACCCAGTACTTC. The full variable domain, completed using reference TRBV7-6 and TRBJ2-5, is GAGVSQSPRYKVTKRGQDVALRCDPISGHVSLYWYRQALGQGPEFLTYFNYEAQQDKSGLPNDRFSAERPEGSISTLTIQRTEQRDSAMYRCASSLESDSWGQETQYFGPGTRLLVL.

Note on this clonotype: A much larger clone is a single base away; this may be a read error. The V gene is TRBV7-6, the J gene TRBJ1-2, with a possible D match to TRBD1 (5 bases). Germline assignment: CDR1 SGHVS and CDR2 FNYEAQ. This CDR3 is built from 15 residues. The CDR3 reads CASSLYRDSPYGYIF. CDR3 coding DNA: TGTGCCAGCAGCCTCTACAGAGACAGTCCTTATGGCTACATCTTC.

V usage is TRBV6-5 and J usage is TRBJ2-3; the match to TRBD1 covers 9 bases. Germline lookup yields CDR1 MNHEY and CDR2 SVGAGI. With 2 bases clipped from V and 4 bases from J, the junction kept 1 base outside the gene matches. The length of the CDR3 is 14 residues. The CDR3 DNA reads TGTGCCAGCAGTTACGGGACAGGGTCAGATACGCAGTATTTT. This translates into CASSYGTGSDTQYF.

The V call is TRBV6-8, the J call TRBJ1-2; unclear D gene. Germline lookup yields CDR1 MNHGY and CDR2 SAAAGT. The CDR3 is 13 residues long. The V and J ends lost 0 bases and 4 bases respectively, with 6 bases between them. The CDR3 reads CASSYSSRYGYTF. The CDR3 DNA reads TGTGCCAGCAGTTACTCGAGTCGCTATGGCTACACCTTC.

This clonotype was seen a few times. The rearrangement links TRBV4-1 to TRBJ2-1; D remains unclear. Germline CDR1 is MGHRA and CDR2 is YSYEKL. Trimming took 1 base from V and 5 from J, leaving 6 bases between them. This CDR3 spans 13 amino acids. DNA of the CDR3: TGCGCCAGCAGCCAAGGAACAAACAATGAGCAGTTCTTC. It is translated as CASSQGTNNEQFF.

A few counts support this clonotype. This rearrangement joins TRBV7-6 to TRBJ2-2, with a weak D call TRBD1 (6 bases). The CDR3 totals 15 residues. Germline V gene lookup returns CDR1 SGHVS and CDR2 FNYEAQ. V shed 1 base and J shed 3 bases, with 9 bases lying between them. CDR3 protein: CASSLGDTHTGELFF. The CDR3, as DNA: TGTGCCAGCAGCTTAGGGGACACCCACACCGGGGAGCTGTTTTTT.